Listed below are T cell receptor beta chains from one sample, sequenced in a study of OX40 agonist ivuxolimab in advanced cancers. Clones were sequenced by immunoSEQ multiplex PCR, and TCRdb holds only the in-frame ones, with some missing. The sample gives 68,000 or so clones, more than 70% of which show up once; around 2.1% is in the top ten. The sequences come from CD4+ or CD8+ T cells sorted from blood, collected in a trial of the OX40 agonist ivuxolimab. Receptor source: an adult with an advanced solid tumor such as melanoma, head and neck, liver or kidney cancer. Both conserved end residues are part of each CDR3. The D gene is left open where the match is weak. A clone size is listed for some rows: how often the clone was seen (once, few, many), or a class if it is expanded.

>-|TRBJ1-5|15|-|TRBV18
TGTGCCAGCTCACCCGATCGCAGGGACAATCAGCCCCAGCATTTT
CASSPDRRDNQPQHF
>TRBD1|TRBJ1-5|16|once|TRBV2
TGTGCCAGCAGTCTGGGAGGGACAGGGGGCTTTCAGCCCCAGCATTTT
CASSLGGTGGFQPQHF
>TRBD1|TRBJ1-1|14|-|TRBV5-1
TGCGCCAGCAGCCAGGACAGGGAGAACACTGAAGCTTTCTTT
CASSQDRENTEAFF
>TRBD1|TRBJ2-7|14|-|TRBV6-5
TGTGCCAGCAGGGGACAGGGGTGGCCCCACGAGCAGTACTTC
CASRGQGWPHEQYF
>-|TRBJ1-6|13|-|TRBV19
TGTGCCAGTAGTAATCGGCCGACCCACCCCCTCCACTTT
CASSNRPTHPLHF
>-|TRBJ2-7|15|-|TRBV7-8
TGTGCCAGCAGCTTAGAGACAGACTACAACTACGAGCAGTACTTC
CASSLETDYNYEQYF
>-|TRBJ2-3|13|-|TRBV5-6
TGTGCCAGCAGCTGGGGTGCGGGAGATACGCAGTATTTT
CASSWGAGDTQYF
>-|TRBJ2-5|15|-|TRBV7-9
TGTGCCAGCAGCCCCGGGACTTTGTACCAAGAGACCCAGTACTTC
CASSPGTLYQETQYF
>-|TRBJ2-2|12|-|TRBV6-5
TGTGCCAGCAGTTACTCGGGACAGGAGCTGTTTTTT
CASSYSGQELFF
>-|TRBJ1-5|13|once|TRBV28
TGTGCCAGCAGCCGACAGATCAATCAGCCCCAGCATTTT
CASSRQINQPQHF
>-|TRBJ2-2|15|-|TRBV5-1
TGCGCCAGCAGCTTGCCGGGAGCATGGGCCGGGGAGCTGTTTTTT
CASSLPGAWAGELFF
>TRBD2|TRBJ2-5|15|-|TRBV6-1
TGTGCCAGCAGTAACACTAGCGGGAGGAGGGAGACCCAGTACTTC
CASSNTSGRRETQYF
>TRBD1|TRBJ2-7|16|-|TRBV5-1
TGCGCCAGCAGCTCTCACCCGGGACAGGGGGACTACGAGCAGTACTTC
CASSSHPGQGDYEQYF
>-|TRBJ1-3|16|-|TRBV28
TGTGCCAGCAGTTTCGGACGAGGGACGTCTGGAAACACCATATATTTT
CASSFGRGTSGNTIYF
>-|TRBJ2-5|14|-|TRBV7-3
TGTGCCAGCAGCTTATACGGGGGCCGGGAGACCCAGTACTTC
CASSLYGGRETQYF
>TRBD1|TRBJ1-4|13|-|TRBV28
TGTGCCAGTCTACAGGGGGCGGAAGAAAAACTGTTTTTT
CASLQGAEEKLFF
>-|TRBJ2-1|17|-|TRBV11-3
TGTGCCAGCAGCTTAAGGTGGGTTCGTGGGTGGGATAGTGAGCAGTTCTTC
CASSLRWVRGWDSEQFF
>TRBD2|TRBJ2-1|17|-|TRBV4-2
TGTGCCAGCAGCCCTAGAGGACGGGGCGGGGGGGACAATGAGCAGTTCTTC
CASSPRGRGGGDNEQFF
>-|TRBJ2-3|13|-|TRBV7-3
TGTGCCAGCAGCTTCCGAGGCACAGATACGCAGTATTTT
CASSFRGTDTQYF
>-|TRBJ2-7|13|few|TRBV13
TGTGCCAGCAGCTTACGCTACCCCTACGAGCAGTACTTC
CASSLRYPYEQYF
>-|TRBJ1-5|14|-|TRBV27
TGTGCCAGCAGGGGGCGCGGGTTCAATCAGCCCCAGCATTTT
CASRGRGFNQPQHF
>-|TRBJ1-2|13|-|TRBV27
TGTGCCAGCAGAGCAGGGGTGAACTATGGCTACACCTTC
CASRAGVNYGYTF
>TRBD2|TRBJ2-5|19|once|TRBV4-2
TGTGCCAGCAGCCAAGACGGGACTAGCGGGGGCTCTAACCAAGAGACCCAGTACTTC
CASSQDGTSGGSNQETQYF
>TRBD1|TRBJ1-2|15|-|TRBV19
TGTGCCAGTAGTACCCGGGACAGGGCGCTAATAGGCTACACCTTC
CASSTRDRALIGYTF
>TRBD2|TRBJ2-5|14|-|TRBV7-2
TGTGCCAGCAGCCACAGCGGGAGTGGTGAGACCCAGTACTTC
CASSHSGSGETQYF
>-|TRBJ2-5|13|-|TRBV28
TGTGCCAGCAGTTTGCCCGGGAGAGAGACCCAGTACTTC
CASSLPGRETQYF
>-|TRBJ2-5|13|few|TRBV11-3
TGTGCCAGCAGCTCCGATTCTTGGGAGACCCAGTACTTC
CASSSDSWETQYF
>-|TRBJ1-1|12|few|TRBV18
TGTGCCAGCAAAAACATGAACACTGAAGCTTTCTTT
CASKNMNTEAFF
>-|TRBJ1-1|13|-|TRBV7-9
TGTGCCAGCAGCTTAGGTACAGACACTGAAGCTTTCTTT
CASSLGTDTEAFF
>TRBD2|TRBJ2-3|14|-|TRBV11-2
TGTGCCAGCAGGCCTAGCGGGGGGAAAGATACGCAGTATTTT
CASRPSGGKDTQYF
>TRBD1|TRBJ1-6|14|few|TRBV5-1
TGCGCCAGCAGTCCCGACAGGGGGGGTTCACCCCTCCACTTT
CASSPDRGGSPLHF
>-|TRBJ2-7|14|-|TRBV5-1
TGCGCCAGCAGCTTCGGTGATAACCCCTACGAGCAGTACTTC
CASSFGDNPYEQYF
>TRBD2|TRBJ2-3|15|once|TRBV4-3
TGCGCCAGCAGCCCCTCCGGACTAGGGTCAGATACGCAGTATTTT
CASSPSGLGSDTQYF
>-|TRBJ1-3|15|-|TRBV6-6
TGTGCCAGCAGTTACTCTTGGGGGCGCGGAAACACCATATATTTT
CASSYSWGRGNTIYF
>TRBD2|TRBJ2-3|17|-|TRBV4-3
TGCGCCAGCAGCCAAGATCCTCTAGCGGGAGGAGCAAATACGCAGTATTTT
CASSQDPLAGGANTQYF
>TRBD1|TRBJ1-2|14|-|TRBV14
TGTGCCAGCAGACGTACCGGGACAGGGAATGGCTACACCTTC
CASRRTGTGNGYTF
>TRBD1|TRBJ1-2|15|-|TRBV18
TGTGCCAGCTCCCCTCGGGGGGAGGGGGCGCACGGCTACACCTTC
CASSPRGEGAHGYTF
>-|TRBJ2-1|15|-|TRBV7-3
TGTGCCAGCAGCTTATTTGGGGGGAGTTCCAATGAGCAGTTCTTC
CASSLFGGSSNEQFF
>-|TRBJ2-5|13|-|TRBV10-2
TGCGCCAGCAGGCCCCCTTCGAAAGAGACCCAGTACTTC
CASRPPSKETQYF
>TRBD1|TRBJ1-5|14|-|TRBV28
TGTGCCAGCAGTTTAGCAGGGGGATATCAGCCCCAGCATTTT
CASSLAGGYQPQHF
>TRBD1|TRBJ2-4|13|-|TRBV19
TGTGCCAGTAAGGAACAGGGGGCATTGATTCAGTACTTC
CASKEQGALIQYF